The 9 T cell receptor beta chains reported below all come from one sample, sequenced in a study of OX40 agonist ivuxolimab in advanced cancers. Method: immunoSEQ multiplex PCR; TCRdb's copy keeps in-frame clones and lacks some. There are around 83,000 clones in the sample; approximately 84% occur only once, and under 7.5% lies in the top ten. The sequencing used CD4+ or CD8+ T cells sorted from blood, collected in a trial of the OX40 agonist ivuxolimab. The receptor set was obtained from an adult with an advanced solid tumor such as melanoma, head and neck, liver or kidney cancer.

V is TRBV6-1 and J is TRBJ1-6, with 7 bases aligning to TRBD1. Looked up from germline, CDR1 is MNHNS and CDR2 is SASEGT. The V gene end was trimmed by 11 bases and the J gene end by 7 bases; junction bases not matched to a gene: 14. CDR3 size: 15 residues. CDR3: CALLGETGLNSPLHF. For the CDR3, the DNA is TGTGCCCTACTGGGAGAGACAGGGCTAAATTCACCCCTCCACTTT.

The V and J genes are TRBV2 and TRBJ2-1, with 7 nucleotides matching TRBD1. Looked up from germline, CDR1 is SNHLY and CDR2 is FYNNEI. Losses at the gene ends were 6 bases for V and 5 bases for J; bases not matched to a gene: 7. The CDR3 contains 14 residues. CDR3 coding DNA: TGTGCCAGCAGGGGTGGACAGGTTAACAATGAGCAGTTCTTC. Its protein is CASRGGQVNNEQFF.

This clone was detected a few times. This chain joins TRBV29-1 and TRBJ1-3, with 9 bases identical to TRBD1. V lost 6 bases and J lost 3; bases outside the gene matches: 6. The CDR3 length is 14 residues. Germline CDR1 is SQVTM and CDR2 is ANQGSEA. Written as DNA, the CDR3 is TGCAGCGTGGTGGGACAGGGCGTTGGAAACACCATATATTTT. Translating it yields CSVVGQGVGNTIYF.

The chain combines TRBV10-3 with TRBJ1-5; no clear D. The ends were cut back, 3 bases at V and 3 bases at J, with 9 bases in the middle. The germline CDR1 and CDR2 sequences are ENHRY and SYGVKD. The CDR3 spans 14 residues. For the CDR3, the DNA is TGTGCCATCAGTGAACTAGGAGACAATCAGCCCCAGCATTTT. It translates to CAISELGDNQPQHF.

This rearrangement joins TRBV29-1 to TRBJ2-3; perhaps TRBD1 as D (6 bases). Germline V gene sequence: CDR1 SQVTM, CDR2 ANQGSEA. V shed 6 bases and J shed 5 bases, with 15 bases lying between them. CDR3 length: 13 amino acids. The CDR3 protein is CSVPLQGQDTQYF. Here the CDR3 DNA reads TGCAGCGTACCGTTACAGGGTCAAGATACGCAGTATTTT.

V and J are TRBV9 and TRBJ1-2, with 7 nucleotides matching TRBD1. This CDR3 is 14 amino acids long. Germline V lookup: CDR1 SGDLS, CDR2 YYNGEE. V lost 0 bases to trimming and J lost 3 bases; unmatched junction nucleotides: 2. The CDR3 loop reads CASSVGGGDYGYTF. Here the CDR3 DNA reads TGTGCCAGCAGCGTAGGAGGGGGCGACTATGGCTACACCTTC.

V usage is TRBV6-5 and J usage is TRBJ2-2; 7 bases match TRBD1. CDR3 size: 14 residues. J was trimmed by 5 bases and V by 6 bases; bases with no gene match: 6. The germline V gene encodes CDR1 MNHEY and CDR2 SVGAGI. The DNA of the CDR3 is TGTGCCAGCAGACGAACGACAGGGACCGGGGAGCTGTTTTTT. This gives the protein CASRRTTGTGELFF.

The rearrangement joins TRBV29-1 to TRBJ1-5; D gene unclear. Trimming removed 6 bases at V and 6 bases at J, with 12 bases between. In germline, CDR1 is SQVTM, CDR2 ANQGSEA. The CDR3 extends over 12 amino acids. CDR3 in DNA: TGCAGCGTGTGGGATCGCGCTCAGCCCCAGCATTTT. Translated: CSVWDRAQPQHF.

On this clone itself: Additional DNA sequences in this sample encode the identical CDR3. The chain carries TRBV4-2 and TRBJ2-7, with 10 bases matching TRBD2. Germline loops: CDR1 LGHNA, CDR2 YNFKEQ. The ends lost 0 bases at V and 3 bases at J; junction bases unmatched: 2. The CDR3 contains 15 residues. CDR3 DNA: TGTGCCAGCAGCCAAGAAGCGGGGGGGAACTACGAGCAGTACTTC. Its translation is CASSQEAGGNYEQYF.